Below are 14 T cell receptor beta chains sequenced from a single sample in a study of blood T cell repertoires in COVID-19. Measured with immunoSEQ multiplex PCR; TCRdb has only the in-frame clones, and not every one. The data contain more than 110,000 clones, roughly 89% of them singletons. Sequenced input: PBMCs or T cells enriched from blood (not recorded which). Every receptor here comes from a man in his forties or fifties who had recovered from COVID-19.

J is TRBJ1-5 and V is TRBV29-1; D ambiguous. V was trimmed by 0 bases and J by 0 bases, leaving 18 bases between them. The CDR3 consists of 18 residues. CDR1 is SQVTM and CDR2 is ANQGSEA in the germline V gene. The CDR3 sequence: CSVEEPRVTLNSNQPQHF. The CDR3 nucleotides read TGCAGCGTTGAAGAACCGAGGGTCACGCTGAATAGCAATCAGCCCCAGCATTTT.

J is TRBJ2-1 and V is TRBV24-1; D may be TRBD2 (5 bases). Trimming shortened V by 2 bases and J by 8 bases, and 9 bases separated the two germline ends. Germline assignment: CDR1 KGHDR and CDR2 SFDVKD. The length of the CDR3 is 13 residues. This CDR3 reads CATSDSDLHEQFF. The DNA of the CDR3 is TGTGCCACCAGTGATTCGGACTTGCATGAGCAGTTCTTC.

The genes are TRBV21-1 and TRBJ1-1; TRBD1 is taken as the D call from the table, unchecked against the DNA. TRBV21-1 is labeled a pseudogene. The CDR3 consists of 16 residues. The CDR3 coding sequence is TGTGCCAGCAGCAAAGCGTGGGGCGCAGTTCCCCTTGAAGCTTTCTTT. Protein: CASSKAWGAVPLEAFF.

This clone was counted once. The V gene is TRBV11-1, the J gene TRBJ1-2; possibly TRBD1 for D (5 bases). The V gene lost 3 bases and the J gene lost 8 bases, with 10 bases spanning the gap. The CDR3 sequence is 12 residues long. Germline V gives CDR1 SGHAT, CDR2 FQDESV (reference sequence). DNA of the CDR3: TGTGCCAGCAGCTTCGGGGGGGACGGCTACACCTTC. This sequence encodes CASSFGGDGYTF.

The chain employs TRBV24-1 and TRBJ2-1; 9 nucleotides match TRBD2. The CDR3 consists of 14 residues. The V gene end was trimmed by 5 bases and the J gene end by 7 bases; junction bases not matched to a gene: 5. The germline V gene has CDR1 KGHDR and CDR2 SFDVKD. The CDR3 DNA reads TGTGCCACCAGTGGCTCTAGCGGGGTGAATGAGCAGTTCTTC. This gives the protein CATSGSSGVNEQFF.

DNA of the CDR3: TGTGCCAGCAGTGAGCAGGGGGGCAATCAGCCCCAGCATTTT. Its translation: CASSEQGGNQPQHF. The V call is TRBV6-4, the J call TRBJ1-5, with 7 nucleotides matching TRBD1. Per germline, CDR1 MRHNA and CDR2 SNTAGT. The CDR3 is 14 residues long. The trim removed 3 bases at V and 2 bases at J, leaving 1 base unmatched.

The chain links TRBV7-9 to TRBJ2-3; 7 nucleotides align to TRBD2. This CDR3 is 13 amino acids long. Trimming removed 11 bases from V and 2 bases from J; junction bases left unmatched: 7. The germline CDR1 and CDR2 sequences are SEHNR and FQNEAQ (reference sequence). The CDR3, as DNA: TGTGCCTGTAGTAGCGGGTCCACAGATACGCAGTATTTT. Its translation is CACSSGSTDTQYF.

CDR3 residues: CASSPFGGLGSPLHF. DNA of the CDR3: TGTGCCAGCAGCCCCTTCGGGGGGTTAGGTTCACCCCTCCACTTT. This sequence joins TRBV3-1 (or the pseudogene TRBV3-2) and TRBJ1-6; tentatively, D is TRBD1 (5 bases). Trimming stripped 4 bases from V and 9 bases from J, with 16 bases between. The germline V gene encodes CDR1 LGHDT and CDR2 YNNKEL (reference sequence). There are 15 residues in the CDR3.

The gene calls are TRBV5-1 and TRBJ2-2; unclear D gene. The CDR3 sequence is 15 residues long. The germline V and J ends were trimmed by 2 bases and 4 bases, with 12 bases remaining between them. Germline lookup yields CDR1 SGHRS and CDR2 YFSETQ. CDR3 protein: CASSLDSYGTGELFF. The CDR3 DNA is TGCGCCAGCAGCTTAGACTCGTATGGCACCGGGGAGCTGTTTTTT. The whole variable domain, filled in from reference TRBV5-1 and TRBJ2-2, reads KAGVTQTPRYLIKTRGQQVTLSCSPISGHRSVSWYQQTPGQGLQFLFEYFSETQRNKGNFPGRFSGRQFSNSRSEMNVSTLELGDSALYLCASSLDSYGTGELFFGEGSRLTVL.

The DNA for the CDR3 is TGTGCCAGCAGCTATACTCGAAACAGGGGTGGAGAGAGGGCAAAAACCCAGTACTTC. This gives the protein CASSYTRNRGGERAKTQYF. The V call is TRBV3-1 (or the pseudogene TRBV3-2), the J call TRBJ2-5; 7 nucleotides align to TRBD1. Germline V gives CDR1 LGHDT, CDR2 YNNKEL (reference sequence). With V trimmed by 5 bases and J by 8 bases, 26 bases remained unmatched. This CDR3 spans 19 amino acids.

This rearrangement joins TRBV6-2 or TRBV6-3 to TRBJ1-2; a weak D match, TRBD1 (6 bases). V lost 3 bases and J 1 base, leaving 12 bases between the germline ends. CDR3 length equals 15 residues. Germline CDR1 and CDR2: MNHEY and SVGEGT. This chain's CDR3 is CASSYPTGVNYGYTF. CDR3 DNA: TGTGCCAGCAGTTATCCGACAGGAGTTAACTATGGCTACACCTTC.

V and J are TRBV3-1 (or the pseudogene TRBV3-2) and TRBJ2-5; weak D call: TRBD1 (5 bases). This CDR3 comprises 14 residues. The V end lost 1 base, the J end lost 5 bases, and 11 bases lay between the germline ends. Germline-derived CDR1 and CDR2 are LGHDT and YNNKEL (reference sequence). The CDR3 DNA is TGTGCCAGCAGCCAAGCGCAGGGTACGGAGACCCAGTACTTC. This sequence encodes CASSQAQGTETQYF.

The chain recombines TRBV6-1 with TRBJ1-3; 7 bases match TRBD1. Germline lookup yields CDR1 MNHNS and CDR2 SASEGT. Losses at the gene ends were 6 bases for V and 0 bases for J; bases not matched to a gene: 8. The CDR3 covers 16 residues. CDR3 sequence reads: CASSETTGFSGNTIYF. CDR3 nucleotide sequence: TGTGCCAGCAGCGAAACGACAGGGTTCTCTGGAAACACCATATATTTT.

The chain couples TRBV30 to TRBJ1-1, with D uncertain. The germline V gene has CDR1 GTSNPN and CDR2 SVGIG (reference sequence). Trimming took 0 bases from V and 1 from J, leaving 6 bases between them. There are 13 residues in the CDR3. The CDR3, as DNA: TGTGCCTGGAGTGTACTCCAGAACACTGAAGCTTTCTTT. It encodes CAWSVLQNTEAFF.